The 7 T cell receptor beta chains reported below all come from one sample, sequenced in a study of CD8 T cells in ankylosing spondylitis. Each CDR3 protein is one row after TCRdb ran MiXCR on the 5' RACE reads. The top ten hold about 3.7% of the sample, which has a few hundred thousand distinct CDR3 sequences, less than 25% seen once. Sequenced sample: blood, either unsorted or a sorted T cell fraction (not recorded which). The receptors shown here come from a female donor with ankylosing spondylitis or in good health (not recorded which).

This clonotype has a count of ten or more. The CDR3 region is CASSLGQPNSPLHF. DNA of the CDR3: TGTGCCAGCAGCTTAGGACAGCCTAATTCACCCCTCCACTTT. The chain links TRBV7-2 to TRBJ1-6, with D possibly TRBD1 on 5 matching bases. Trimming took 1 base from V and 6 from J, leaving 7 bases between them. The CDR3 sequence is 14 residues long. The germline V gene encodes CDR1 SGHTA and CDR2 FQGNSA.

The sample holds a few counts of this clonotype. The chain combines TRBV30 with TRBJ1-4; weak D call: TRBD1 (5 bases). V gave up 2 bases and J gave up 4 bases, with 14 bases separating them. The germline V gene has CDR1 GTSNPN and CDR2 SVGIG (reference sequence). The CDR3 covers 15 residues. The CDR3 bases are TGTGCCTGGAGTCTTCACAGGAGCCGTAATGAAAAACTGTTTTTT. Protein product: CAWSLHRSRNEKLFF. Filled out from reference TRBV30 and TRBJ1-4, the complete variable domain reads SQTIHQWPATLVQPVGSPLSLECTVEGTSNPNLYWYRQAAGRGLQLLFYSVGIGQISSEVPQNLSASRPQDRQFILSSKKLLLSDSGFYLCAWSLHRSRNEKLFFGSGTQLSVL.

The V gene is TRBV7-2, the J gene TRBJ1-6; D is unclear. CDR3 size: 15 residues. Germline loops: CDR1 SGHTA, CDR2 FQGNSA. V was pared by 7 bases and J by 6 bases, with 16 bases between. In DNA, the CDR3 is TGTGCCAGCACCCCGGCGGCCGCTGCTAATTCACCCCTCCACTTT. This codes for CASTPAAAANSPLHF. Based on the CDR3 plus reference TRBV7-2 and TRBJ1-6, the full variable domain is GAGVSQSPSNKVTEKGKDVELRCDPISGHTALYWYRQSLGQGLEFLIYFQGNSAPDKSGLPSDRFSAERTGGSVSTLTIQRTQQEDSAVYLCASTPAAAANSPLHFGNGTRLTVT.

The chain recombines TRBV6-2 or TRBV6-3 with TRBJ1-2; 9 nucleotides match TRBD1. The V gene's germline CDR1 is MNHEY and CDR2 SVGEGT. CDR3 length equals 16 residues. V shed 3 bases, J shed 1 base, and the junction held 6 bases outside the gene matches. CDR3 amino acids: CASSYWTGASNYGYTF. The CDR3 DNA follows: TGTGCCAGCAGTTATTGGACAGGGGCAAGTAACTATGGCTACACCTTC.

The gene calls are TRBV7-8 and TRBJ2-7; the D is unclear. In germline, CDR1 is SGHVS, CDR2 FQNEAQ. V lost 5 bases and J lost 3, with 17 bases in between. This CDR3 has 15 residues. CDR3 bases: TGTGCCAGCAGCCCTTTACTGGATTCGGACTACGAGCAGTACTTC. Protein: CASSPLLDSDYEQYF.

This clonotype was observed a handful of times. The chain recombines TRBV9 with TRBJ2-2, with 10 bases that match TRBD1. In germline, CDR1 is SGDLS, CDR2 YYNGEE. V was pared by 0 bases and J by 3 bases, with 8 bases of the junction left unmatched. This CDR3 is 18 amino acids long. The CDR3 is CASSVGQGARRHTGELFF. The CDR3 DNA reads TGTGCCAGCAGCGTAGGACAGGGGGCGCGTCGACACACCGGGGAGCTGTTTTTT.

This chain connects TRBV7-2 to TRBJ2-1; D possibly corresponds to TRBD2 (6 bases). The CDR3 consists of 16 residues. V gave up 5 bases and J gave up 0 bases, with 14 bases separating them. Germline V gene data show CDR1 as SGHTA and CDR2 as FQGNSA. In DNA form, the CDR3 reads TGTGCCAGCAGCCGCGACGGGGGTTCCTCCTACAATGAGCAGTTCTTC. It is translated as CASSRDGGSSYNEQFF.